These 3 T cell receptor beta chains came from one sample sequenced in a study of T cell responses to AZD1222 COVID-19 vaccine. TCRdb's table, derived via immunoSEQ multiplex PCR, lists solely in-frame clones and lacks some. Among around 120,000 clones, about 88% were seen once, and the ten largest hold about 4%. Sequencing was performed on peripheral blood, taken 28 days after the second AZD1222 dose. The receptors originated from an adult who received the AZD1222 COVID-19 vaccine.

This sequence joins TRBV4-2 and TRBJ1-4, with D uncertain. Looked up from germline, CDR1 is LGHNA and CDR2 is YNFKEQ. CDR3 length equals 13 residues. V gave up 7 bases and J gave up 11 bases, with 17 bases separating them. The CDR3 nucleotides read TGTGCCAGCACCCGGACTGACGTGGGCAAACTGTTTTTT. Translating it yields CASTRTDVGKLFF.

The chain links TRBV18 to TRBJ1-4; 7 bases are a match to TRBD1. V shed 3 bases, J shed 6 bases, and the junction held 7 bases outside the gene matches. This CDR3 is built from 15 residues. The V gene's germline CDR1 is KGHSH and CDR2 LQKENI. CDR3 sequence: CASSPRQGGHEKLFF. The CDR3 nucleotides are TGTGCCAGCTCACCCCGACAGGGCGGCCATGAAAAACTGTTTTTT.

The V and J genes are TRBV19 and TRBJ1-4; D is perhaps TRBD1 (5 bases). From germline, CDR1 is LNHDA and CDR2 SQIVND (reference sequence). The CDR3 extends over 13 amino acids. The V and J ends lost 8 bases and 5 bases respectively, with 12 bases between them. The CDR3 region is CASHRNLNEKLFF. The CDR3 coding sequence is TGTGCCAGTCACAGGAATTTAAATGAAAAACTGTTTTTT.